This T cell receptor beta chain was identified in a study of T cells in localized non-small cell lung cancer. Study conclusions and caveats: Adjacent uninvolved lung tissue had the highest T cell clonality, exceeding tumor. Of the top 100 tumor clones, median about 53 were in adjacent lung, approximately 30 among its top 100. Sequence data derive from only one tumor region, so heterogeneity remains possible.

Germline V gene sequence: CDR1 GTSNPN, CDR2 SVGIG (reference sequence). The CDR3 has 14 amino acids. The protocol was immunoSEQ multiplex PCR, while the TCRdb copy is restricted to in-frame clones and leaves out a portion. The sample has about 3,400 clones, about 22% seen once. A note on this clone: What it recognizes is unknown.

J is TRBJ2-3 and V is TRBV30, with 10 bases fitting TRBD2. The origin of this receptor is a man aged 18-55 years with stage II lung adenocarcinoma. Sample: lung tumor tissue, taken before any cancer treatment. The CDR3 sequence: CARGSGGSTDTQYF. The CDR3, as DNA: TGTGCTCGGGGTAGCGGGGGGAGCACAGATACGCAGTATTTT.